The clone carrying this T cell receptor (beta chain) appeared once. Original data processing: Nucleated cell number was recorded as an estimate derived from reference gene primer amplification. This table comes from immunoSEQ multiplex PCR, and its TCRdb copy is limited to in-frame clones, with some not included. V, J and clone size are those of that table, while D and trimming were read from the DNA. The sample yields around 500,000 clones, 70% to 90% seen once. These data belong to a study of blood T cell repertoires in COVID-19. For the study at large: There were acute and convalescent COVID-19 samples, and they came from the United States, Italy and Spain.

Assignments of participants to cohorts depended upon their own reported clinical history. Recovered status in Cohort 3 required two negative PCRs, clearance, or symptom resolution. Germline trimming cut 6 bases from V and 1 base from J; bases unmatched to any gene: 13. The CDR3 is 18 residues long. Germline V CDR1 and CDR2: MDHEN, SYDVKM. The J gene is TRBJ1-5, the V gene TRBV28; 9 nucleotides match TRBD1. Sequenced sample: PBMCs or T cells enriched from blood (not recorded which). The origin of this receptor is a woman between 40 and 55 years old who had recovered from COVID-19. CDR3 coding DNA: TGTGCCAGCAGCCCGGAGGGGACAGGGTCGGTGAGCAATCAGCCCCAGCATTTT. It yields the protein CASSPEGTGSVSNQPQHF. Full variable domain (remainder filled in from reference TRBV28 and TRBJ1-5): DVKVTQSSRYLVKRTGEKVFLECVQDMDHENMFWYRQDPGLGLRLIYFSYDVKMKEKGDIPEGYSVSREKKERFSLILESASTNQTSMYLCASSPEGTGSVSNQPQHFGDGTRLSIL.